The 4 T cell receptor beta chains reported below all come from one sample, sequenced in a study of shared clonotypes between healthy human individuals. Libraries were prepared by immunoSEQ multiplex PCR; TCRdb keeps only in-frame clonotypes and omits some of them. The table lists millions of clones, just under 95% of them singletons. It was CD45RO-negative cells, positively selected for CCR7, that made up naive CD8 cells, with terminally differentiated effector memory CD45RA+ cells excluded. The sample consisted of naive CD8+ T cells sorted from blood. Receptors were obtained from a man younger than 35 in good health.

The V call is TRBV10-3, the J call TRBJ2-7; D not certain. The CDR3 covers 14 residues. From germline, CDR1 is ENHRY and CDR2 SYGVKD. Trimming removed 0 bases at V and 4 bases at J, with 10 bases between. Here the CDR3 reads CAISESWANYEQYF. The CDR3 region has the DNA TGTGCCATCAGTGAGTCCTGGGCGAATTACGAGCAGTACTTC.

Concerning this clone: Distinct nucleotide sequences in the sample also encode this CDR3. The chain is built from TRBV5-6 and TRBJ2-7; D is ambiguous. The germline V and J ends were trimmed by 2 bases and 0 bases, with 9 bases remaining between them. This CDR3 is built from 14 residues. Germline V gene lookup returns CDR1 SGHDT and CDR2 YYEEEE. CDR3 region: CASSFGRSSYEQYF. For the CDR3, the DNA is TGTGCCAGCAGCTTTGGACGGAGCTCCTACGAGCAGTACTTC.

This clone is a singleton in its sample. V usage is TRBV4-3 and J usage is TRBJ2-7, with no clear D. V was cut by 3 bases and J by 5 bases, with 11 bases left in between. The CDR3 covers 13 residues. CDR1 and CDR2 (germline): LGHNA, YSLEER. The CDR3 is CASSQLLHHEQYF. The CDR3 bases are TGCGCCAGCAGCCAGCTTCTTCACCACGAGCAGTACTTC.

The rearrangement joins TRBV4-3 to TRBJ2-3, with 8 positions matching TRBD2. The germline V gene encodes CDR1 LGHNA and CDR2 YSLEER. CDR3 length: 17 amino acids. The V gene end was trimmed by 0 bases and the J gene end by 2 bases; junction bases not matched to a gene: 7. The DNA of the CDR3 is TGCGCCAGCAGCCAAGAAGGGGGACTAGATACCACAGATACGCAGTATTTT. Translation gives CASSQEGGLDTTDTQYF.